This T cell receptor (beta chain) originates from a study of blood T cells in healthy people across ages. Next came a second PCR, run for about 6 to 11 cycles, which used a sample-barcoded 5' primer along with a J-beta primer mix. One entry per CDR3 protein, called by TCRdb with MiXCR from the 5' RACE reads. This sample has more than 700,000 distinct CDR3 sequences; about half occur once, and the top ten carry 15% to 20%. The CDR3 spans 15 residues. J gave up 10 bases and V 3 bases, and 8 bases lay outside the gene matches. Germline V gene lookup returns CDR1 MRHNA and CDR2 SNTAGT. This clonotype was seen only a few times.

The chain has TRBV6-4 and TRBJ2-1; TRBD2 matches at 11 bases. The source material was blood. The receptor comes from a man older than 75 in good health. In nucleotides, the CDR3 is TGTGCCAGCAGTGAGGTAGCGGGAGGGCCAGGGGAGCAGTTCTTC. Its translation: CASSEVAGGPGEQFF.